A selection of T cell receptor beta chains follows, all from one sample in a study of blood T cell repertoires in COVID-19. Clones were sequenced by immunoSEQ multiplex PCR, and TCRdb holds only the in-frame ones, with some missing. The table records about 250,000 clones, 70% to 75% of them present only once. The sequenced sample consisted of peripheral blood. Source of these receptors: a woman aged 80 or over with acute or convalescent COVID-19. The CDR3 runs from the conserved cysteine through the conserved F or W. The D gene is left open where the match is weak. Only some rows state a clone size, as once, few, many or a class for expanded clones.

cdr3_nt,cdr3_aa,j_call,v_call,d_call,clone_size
TGTGCCAGCAGAATCCGACAGGGGGCGGGAAATTCACCCCTCCACTTT,CASRIRQGAGNSPLHF,TRBJ1-6,TRBV28,TRBD1,-
TGTGCCAGCAGCCTGGAGACAGGCGGCTACACCTTC,CASSLETGGYTF,TRBJ1-2,TRBV7-2,-,-
TGTGCCAGCAGCTTATTAAGGGACACTAACTCTGGGGCCAACGTCCTGACTTTC,CASSLLRDTNSGANVLTF,TRBJ2-6,TRBV7-9,-,-
TGTGCCAGCAGCCAACAGACAGGGACAGGGAATGGCTACACCTTC,CASSQQTGTGNGYTF,TRBJ1-2,TRBV7-2,TRBD1,-
TGTGCCAGCAGTTACACCCGACCGGGGTATAATTCACCCCTCCACTTT,CASSYTRPGYNSPLHF,TRBJ1-6,TRBV6-6,-,-
TGTGCCAGGGTCAGAGGAGGGGCGCGGGAGACCCAGTACTTC,CARVRGGARETQYF,TRBJ2-5,TRBV6-9,-,once
TGTGCCAGTAGTTCAGGGGGAGGTAGCAATCAGCCCCAGCATTTT,CASSSGGGSNQPQHF,TRBJ1-5,TRBV19,TRBD1,-
TGTGCCAGTGGAACAGGCTTATTTTCCTACGAGCAGTACTTC,CASGTGLFSYEQYF,TRBJ2-7,TRBV27,-,-
TGTGCCAGCAGCTCAGAGTATACAGGGAAGTCCGGGGAGCTGTTTTTT,CASSSEYTGKSGELFF,TRBJ2-2,TRBV5-4,-,-
TGCGCCAGCAGTGCGGTCAATGAGCAGTTCTTC,CASSAVNEQFF,TRBJ2-1,TRBV10-2,-,few
TGCGCCAGCAGCCTCACGACAGGGGTGGGAGGCTACACCTTC,CASSLTTGVGGYTF,TRBJ1-2,TRBV5-1,TRBD1,-
TGTGCCAGTAGTATAAGCCCGACGGGAAATTCACCCCTCCACTTT,CASSISPTGNSPLHF,TRBJ1-6,TRBV19,-,-
TGTGCCAGTAGTATGGCCAGGGGGCGGCTTGGTACAGATACGCAGTATTTT,CASSMARGRLGTDTQYF,TRBJ2-3,TRBV19,TRBD1,-
TGTGCCAGCAGCTTACGGAGGAACCACTATTCACCCCTCCACTTT,CASSLRRNHYSPLHF,TRBJ1-6,TRBV7-2,-,-
TGTGCCAGCAGTCGCGGGGTAGTCGACTCCTACGAGCAGTACTTC,CASSRGVVDSYEQYF,TRBJ2-7,TRBV11-3,-,-
TGTGCCAGCAGCTTAAGGACAGGTGGGGGAAACATTCAGTACTTC,CASSLRTGGGNIQYF,TRBJ2-4,TRBV7-9,TRBD1,-
TGTGCCAGCAGCTTTTCCACAGGGGCCCCCGAAAAACTGTTTTTT,CASSFSTGAPEKLFF,TRBJ1-4,TRBV7-9,TRBD1,-
TGCTCCTCTGCCCTGGGACAGGGGAACCCAGATACGCAGTATTTT,CSSALGQGNPDTQYF,TRBJ2-3,TRBV29-1,TRBD1,-
TGCGCCAGCAGCCTTCCAGGGGGCGACACCGGGGAGCTGTTTTTT,CASSLPGGDTGELFF,TRBJ2-2,TRBV4-1,TRBD1,-
TGTGCCAGCAGCCGCCAGGGGGGACAGGGCTTCAGTTATGAAGCTTTCTTT,CASSRQGGQGFSYEAFF,TRBJ1-1,TRBV13,TRBD1,-
TGTGCCAGCAGCCCGGGGACAGGGGGTATAAGCTACACCTTC,CASSPGTGGISYTF,TRBJ1-2,TRBV5-6,TRBD1,-
TGCGCCAGCAGCTTGGGCCGGGGGGGCACCGGGGAGCTGTTTTTT,CASSLGRGGTGELFF,TRBJ2-2,TRBV5-1,TRBD2,-
TGCGCCAGCAGCCTCGTGCGGGGGGCGGATAATTCACCCCTCCACTTT,CASSLVRGADNSPLHF,TRBJ1-6,TRBV4-1,-,-
TGCGCCAGCAGCTTCAAACAGGGCATGAACACTGAAGCTTTCTTT,CASSFKQGMNTEAFF,TRBJ1-1,TRBV5-1,-,-
TGTGCCAGCAGCGTCCGTGGGCTACAAGAGACCCAGTACTTC,CASSVRGLQETQYF,TRBJ2-5,TRBV5-6,-,-
TGCGCCAGCAGCCGGGACAGCGCGAGCACCGGGGAGCTGTTTTTT,CASSRDSASTGELFF,TRBJ2-2,TRBV5-1,TRBD1,once
TGTGCCAGCTCTCGGGGAGGACTAGCGGGGGGATACAATGAGCAGTTCTTC,CASSRGGLAGGYNEQFF,TRBJ2-1,TRBV11-3,TRBD2,-
TGTGCCAGTAGTATAGAACAGGGCCGGACAGGGGGCTACACCTTC,CASSIEQGRTGGYTF,TRBJ1-2,TRBV19,TRBD1,-
TGTGCCAGCAGTGTAGCGGGGGGGCCCCAAGAGACCCAGTACTTC,CASSVAGGPQETQYF,TRBJ2-5,TRBV2,TRBD2,-
TGTGCCAGCAGCTTAGATTCCAGGGGGCCTGGAAACACCATATATTTT,CASSLDSRGPGNTIYF,TRBJ1-3,TRBV11-3,TRBD1,-
TGTGCCAGCAGTTTCCTCAGGGTTTCGGGACCCCTCCACTTT,CASSFLRVSGPLHF,TRBJ1-6,TRBV6-1,-,-